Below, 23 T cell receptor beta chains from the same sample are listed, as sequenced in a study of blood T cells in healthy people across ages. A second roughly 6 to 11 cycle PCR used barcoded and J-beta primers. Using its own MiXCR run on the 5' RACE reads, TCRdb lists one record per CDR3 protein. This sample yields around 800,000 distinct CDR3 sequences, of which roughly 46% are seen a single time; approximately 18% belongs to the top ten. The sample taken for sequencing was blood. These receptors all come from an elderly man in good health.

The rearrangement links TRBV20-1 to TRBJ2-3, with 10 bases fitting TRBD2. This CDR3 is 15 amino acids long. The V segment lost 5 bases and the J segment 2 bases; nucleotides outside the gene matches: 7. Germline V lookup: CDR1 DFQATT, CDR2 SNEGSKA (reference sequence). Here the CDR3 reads CSAFLSGGATDTQYF. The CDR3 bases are TGCAGTGCTTTCTTAAGCGGGGGGGCCACAGATACGCAGTATTTT.

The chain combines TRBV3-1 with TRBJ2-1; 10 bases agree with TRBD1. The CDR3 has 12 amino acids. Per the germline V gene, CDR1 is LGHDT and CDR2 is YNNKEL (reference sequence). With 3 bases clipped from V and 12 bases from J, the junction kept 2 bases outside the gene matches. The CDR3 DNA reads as TGTGCCAGCAGCCACGGGACAGGGGCGCAGTTCTTC. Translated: CASSHGTGAQFF.

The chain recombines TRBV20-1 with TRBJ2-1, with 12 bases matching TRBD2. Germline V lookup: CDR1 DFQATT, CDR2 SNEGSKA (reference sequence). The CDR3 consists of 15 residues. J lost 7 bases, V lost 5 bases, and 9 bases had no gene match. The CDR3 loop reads CSAAEGTSGFNEQFF. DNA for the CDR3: TGCAGTGCTGCCGAGGGGACTAGCGGGTTTAATGAGCAGTTCTTC.

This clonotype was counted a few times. CDR3 residues: CASGVAEETQYF. The CDR3 DNA follows: TGCGCCAGCGGGGTAGCGGAAGAGACCCAGTACTTC. V is TRBV5-1 and J is TRBJ2-5; possible D gene TRBD2, 6 bases. V was clipped by 7 bases and J by 3 bases, with 10 bases between them. This CDR3 is built from 12 residues. Germline-derived CDR1 and CDR2 are SGHRS and YFSETQ. The full variable domain, its missing parts supplied by reference TRBV5-1 and TRBJ2-5, is KAGVTQTPRYLIKTRGQQVTLSCSPISGHRSVSWYQQTPGQGLQFLFEYFSETQRNKGNFPGRFSGRQFSNSRSEMNVSTLELGDSALYLCASGVAEETQYFGPGTRLLVL.

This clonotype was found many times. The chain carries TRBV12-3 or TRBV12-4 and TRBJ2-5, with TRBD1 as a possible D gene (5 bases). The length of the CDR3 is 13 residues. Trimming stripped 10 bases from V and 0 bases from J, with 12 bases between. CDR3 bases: TGTGCCACCGGAAGGGGAAACCAAGAGACCCAGTACTTC. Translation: CATGRGNQETQYF.

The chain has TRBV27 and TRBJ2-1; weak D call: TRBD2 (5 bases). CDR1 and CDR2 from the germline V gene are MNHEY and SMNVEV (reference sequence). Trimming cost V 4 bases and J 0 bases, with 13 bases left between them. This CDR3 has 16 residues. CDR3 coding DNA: TGTGCCAGCAGTTATGGTAGCGAGAGCTCCTACAATGAGCAGTTCTTC. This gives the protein CASSYGSESSYNEQFF.

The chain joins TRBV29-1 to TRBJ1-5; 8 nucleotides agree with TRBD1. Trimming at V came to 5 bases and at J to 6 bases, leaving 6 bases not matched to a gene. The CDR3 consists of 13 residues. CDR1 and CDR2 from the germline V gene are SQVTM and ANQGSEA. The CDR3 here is CSVQGASAQPQHF. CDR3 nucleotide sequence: TGCAGCGTTCAGGGGGCCTCTGCTCAGCCCCAGCATTTT.

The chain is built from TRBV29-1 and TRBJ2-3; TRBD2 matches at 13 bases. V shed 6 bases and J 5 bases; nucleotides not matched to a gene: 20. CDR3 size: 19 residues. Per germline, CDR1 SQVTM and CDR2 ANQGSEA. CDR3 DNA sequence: TGCAGCGTGGCTCGACTAGCGGGAGGAAGTAGGCCTTCGGGAGATACGCAGTATTTT. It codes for CSVARLAGGSRPSGDTQYF.

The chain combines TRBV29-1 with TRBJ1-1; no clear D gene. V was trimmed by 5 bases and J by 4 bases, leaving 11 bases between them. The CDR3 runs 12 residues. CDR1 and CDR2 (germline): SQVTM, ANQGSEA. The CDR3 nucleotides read TGCAGCGTTCGGACCCCGGGCACTGAAGCTTTCTTT. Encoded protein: CSVRTPGTEAFF.

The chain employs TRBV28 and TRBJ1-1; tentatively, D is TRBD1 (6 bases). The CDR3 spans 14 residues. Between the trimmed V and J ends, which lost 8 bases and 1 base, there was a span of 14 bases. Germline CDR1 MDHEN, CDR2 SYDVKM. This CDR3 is CASPSPGANTEAFF. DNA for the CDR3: TGTGCCAGCCCCTCCCCGGGGGCGAACACTGAAGCTTTCTTT.

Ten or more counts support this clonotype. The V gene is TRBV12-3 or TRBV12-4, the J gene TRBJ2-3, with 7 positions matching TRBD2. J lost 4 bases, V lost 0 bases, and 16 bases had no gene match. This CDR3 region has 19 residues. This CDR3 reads CASSLAELLVGGPADTQYF. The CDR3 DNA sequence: TGTGCCAGCAGTTTAGCTGAGCTGCTGGTGGGAGGGCCTGCAGATACGCAGTATTTT.

DNA of the CDR3: TGTGCCAGCAGCCCCCGGGACCCGAGCACAGATACGCAGTATTTT. Amino acid sequence: CASSPRDPSTDTQYF. The chain couples TRBV6-5 to TRBJ2-3; D may be TRBD1 or TRBD2 (5 bases each). Germline V lookup: CDR1 MNHEY, CDR2 SVGAGI. V lost 6 bases, J lost 0 bases, and 13 bases lay in between. The CDR3 sequence is 15 residues long.

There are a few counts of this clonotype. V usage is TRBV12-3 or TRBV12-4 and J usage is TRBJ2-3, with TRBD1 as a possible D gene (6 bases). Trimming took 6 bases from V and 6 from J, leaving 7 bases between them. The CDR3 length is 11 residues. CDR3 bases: TGTGCCAGCAGGCAGGGGGATACGCAGTATTTT. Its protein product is CASRQGDTQYF.

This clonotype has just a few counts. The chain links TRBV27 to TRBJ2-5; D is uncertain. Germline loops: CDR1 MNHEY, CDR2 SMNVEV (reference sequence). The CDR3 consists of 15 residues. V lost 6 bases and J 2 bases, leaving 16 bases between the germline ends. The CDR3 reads CASRPDKGLQETQYF. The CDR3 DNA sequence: TGTGCCAGCAGACCCGATAAGGGCTTACAAGAGACCCAGTACTTC.

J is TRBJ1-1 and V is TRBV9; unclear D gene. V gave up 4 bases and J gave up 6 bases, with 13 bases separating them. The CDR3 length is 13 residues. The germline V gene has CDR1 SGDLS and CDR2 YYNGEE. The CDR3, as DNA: TGTGCCAGCAGCCCCCGCGGGGTGTCTGAAGCTTTCTTT. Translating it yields CASSPRGVSEAFF.

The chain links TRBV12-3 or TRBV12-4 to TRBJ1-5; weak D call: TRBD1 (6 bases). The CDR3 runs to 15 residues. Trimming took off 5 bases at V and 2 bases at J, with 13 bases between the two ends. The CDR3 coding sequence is TGTGCCAGCAGTATAGACAGGCAAGGCAATCAGCCCCAGCATTTT. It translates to CASSIDRQGNQPQHF.

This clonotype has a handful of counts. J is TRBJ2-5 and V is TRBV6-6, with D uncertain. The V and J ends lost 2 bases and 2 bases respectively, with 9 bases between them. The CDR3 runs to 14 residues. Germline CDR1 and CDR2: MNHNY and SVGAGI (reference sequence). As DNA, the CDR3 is TGTGCCAGCAGTTACGGGCAGCTTCAAGAGACCCAGTACTTC. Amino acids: CASSYGQLQETQYF.

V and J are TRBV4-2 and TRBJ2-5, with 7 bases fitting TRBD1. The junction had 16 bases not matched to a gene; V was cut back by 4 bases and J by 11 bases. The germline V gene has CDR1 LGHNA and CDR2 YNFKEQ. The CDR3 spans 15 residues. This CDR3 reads CASSPPRGSGNEQYF. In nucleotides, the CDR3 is TGTGCCAGCAGCCCCCCCAGGGGGAGTGGAAATGAGCAGTACTTC.

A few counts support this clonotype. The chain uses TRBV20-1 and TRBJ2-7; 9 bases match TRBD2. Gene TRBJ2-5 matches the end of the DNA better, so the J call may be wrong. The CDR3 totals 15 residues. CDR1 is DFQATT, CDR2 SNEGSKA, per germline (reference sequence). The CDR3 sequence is CSASRLAGLLETQYF. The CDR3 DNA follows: TGCAGTGCTAGTCGGCTAGCGGGATTATTAGAGACCCAGTACTTC.

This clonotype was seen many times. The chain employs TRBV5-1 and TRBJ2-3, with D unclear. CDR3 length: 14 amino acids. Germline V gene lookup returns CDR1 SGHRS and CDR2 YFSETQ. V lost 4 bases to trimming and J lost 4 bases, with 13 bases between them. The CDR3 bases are TGCGCCAGCAGCCAAACGGCGATCCCAGATACGCAGTATTTT. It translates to CASSQTAIPDTQYF.

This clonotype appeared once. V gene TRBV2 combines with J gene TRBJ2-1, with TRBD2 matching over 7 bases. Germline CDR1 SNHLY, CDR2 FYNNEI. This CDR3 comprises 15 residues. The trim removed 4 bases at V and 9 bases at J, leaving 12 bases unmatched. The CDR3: CASSGTSISASEQFF. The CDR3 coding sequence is TGTGCCAGCAGTGGGACTAGTATTTCTGCGAGTGAGCAGTTCTTC.

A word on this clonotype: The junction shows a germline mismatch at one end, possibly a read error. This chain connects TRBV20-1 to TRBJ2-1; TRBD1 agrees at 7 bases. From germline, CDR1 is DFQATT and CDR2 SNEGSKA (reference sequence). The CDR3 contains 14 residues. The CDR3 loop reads CSTRWTGVYNEQFF. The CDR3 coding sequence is TGCAGTACTAGATGGACAGGAGTCTACAATGAGCAGTTCTTC.

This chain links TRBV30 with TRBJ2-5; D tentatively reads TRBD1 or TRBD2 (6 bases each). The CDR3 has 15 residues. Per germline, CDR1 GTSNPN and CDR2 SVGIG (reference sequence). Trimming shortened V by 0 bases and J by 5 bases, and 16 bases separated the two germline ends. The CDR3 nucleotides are TGTGCCTGGAGTGTTCCGGGCCGAGGGGGGGAGACCCAGTACTTC. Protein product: CAWSVPGRGGETQYF.